Listed below are T cell receptor beta chains from one sample, sequenced in a study of shared clonotypes between healthy human individuals. TCRdb keeps only in-frame clones here, not all; method: immunoSEQ multiplex PCR. The table shows roughly 640,000 clones, with over 65% occurring only once. The specimen was memory CD4+ T cells sorted from blood. The receptors derive from a woman in her 30s in good health. CDR3s leave out the opening cysteine and the closing phenylalanine or tryptophan. The D gene is left open where the match is weak.

J,V,D,CDR3
TRBJ1-5,TRBV6-5,.,ASSPDLNQPQH
TRBJ2-7,TRBV7-9,.,ASSLRQSSYEQY
TRBJ2-7,TRBV7-9,.,ASSLVPSSSYEQY
TRBJ1-2,TRBV19,TRBD1,ASTPTGTGVSGYT
TRBJ1-1,TRBV19,.,ASSIGTEAF
TRBJ2-2,TRBV5-1,TRBD1,ASSFGAGGIGELF
TRBJ2-1,TRBV5-1,.,ASSPMTTGEQF
TRBJ2-7,TRBV28,TRBD2,ASSLAASGTYEQY
TRBJ1-1,TRBV29-1,.,SVAGLAGAVSHTEAF
TRBJ2-1,TRBV27,TRBD1,ASSSRTGGYNEQF
TRBJ1-5,TRBV7-9,TRBD1,ASSLQGEGQPQH
TRBJ2-5,TRBV28,TRBD1,ASSPKDRLETQY
TRBJ2-3,TRBV4-1,TRBD2,ASSQGGLAGFAKTDTQY
TRBJ2-1,TRBV12-5,TRBD1,ASGPGQGANEQF
TRBJ2-4,TRBV4-1,.,ASSQDLFWATKNIQY
TRBJ2-2,TRBV18,TRBD2,ASSLGLAATNTGELF
TRBJ1-1,TRBV19,TRBD1,ASRKQGRGNTEAF
TRBJ1-1,TRBV2,.,ASSPDRSNTEAF
TRBJ1-1,TRBV7-9,.,ASRPKGPYPEAF
TRBJ1-2,TRBV4-2,TRBD1,ASSQPTGGQYGYT
TRBJ2-7,TRBV5-1,TRBD1,ASSFGQGPDEQY
TRBJ2-2,TRBV9,TRBD1,ASSADRGLTGELF
TRBJ2-3,TRBV15,TRBD2,ATRGLAGAAHTQY
TRBJ2-2,TRBV30,.,AWSVGRVFPNTGELF
TRBJ1-3,TRBV7-9,.,ASSLDWGAGNTIY
TRBJ2-1,TRBV6-5,TRBD2,ASSPLAGGYNEQF
TRBJ2-1,TRBV29-1,TRBD1,SVERDRGLGGEQF
TRBJ2-2,TRBV11-3,TRBD2,ASSFGGSGSVRSGELF
TRBJ2-1,TRBV5-1,.,ASSRDSADYNEQF
TRBJ1-5,TRBV6-1,.,ASSEHPQH
TRBJ2-1,TRBV5-8,.,ASSFFGLKPVDEQF
TRBJ2-1,TRBV27,.,ASSTGAGFYEQF
TRBJ1-2,TRBV7-9,TRBD1,ASSLGTGGYT
TRBJ2-3,TRBV27,.,ASSLVAGVNTDTQY
TRBJ2-5,TRBV29-1,TRBD2,SVGVRLAGVETQY
TRBJ2-2,TRBV5-1,.,ASSLEGYGTGELF